These T cell receptor beta chains were read from a single sample in a study of cytomegalovirus exposure and HLA in healthy donors. Some clones are missing from TCRdb's copy, which holds only in-frame ones; the method was immunoSEQ multiplex PCR. The sample includes around 150,000 clones, 60% to 80% of them seen just once. Sequenced sample: PBMCs. Receptors were obtained from a woman between 45 and 65 years old in good health and CMV-seronegative. CDR3s include the opening cysteine and the closing phenylalanine or tryptophan. A D gene is named only where the DNA matches it firmly. Clone size is given for some rows only: seen once, a few or many times, or a class if the clone is expanded.

abundance,v_gene,d_gene,j_gene,CDR3nt,CDR3aa
NA,TRBV2,TRBD1,TRBJ2-7,TGTGCCAGCAGGGCGACAGGGGGCGCGAGGTACGAGCAGTACTTC,CASRATGGARYEQYF
NA,TRBV5-6,TRBD1,TRBJ1-1,TGTGCCAGCAGCTTTCGCAGGGGGTCTGGGACTGAAGCTTTCTTT,CASSFRRGSGTEAFF
NA,TRBV9,TRBD1,TRBJ1-2,TGTGCCAGTAGTAGTGAACAGGGGAATGACTATGGCTACACCTTC,CASSSEQGNDYGYTF
few,TRBV27,NA,TRBJ2-7,TGTGCCAGCAGTTTGATAGGGAGCTCCTACGAGCAGTACTTC,CASSLIGSSYEQYF
few,TRBV15,TRBD2,TRBJ2-3,TGTGCCACCAGCAGACAGGCCACTAGCGGTTCGGGAGCAGATACGCAGTATTTT,CATSRQATSGSGADTQYF
NA,TRBV18,TRBD1,TRBJ1-1,TGTGCCAGCTCGCCCCGGGACAGCCTTGTGGACACTGAAGCTTTCTTT,CASSPRDSLVDTEAFF
NA,TRBV6-6,TRBD1,TRBJ2-1,TGTGCCAGCAGTTACTTAAACCGGGACAGGGGGGATGAGCAGTTCTTC,CASSYLNRDRGDEQFF
NA,TRBV7-9,TRBD2,TRBJ2-7,TGTGCCAGCAGCCAGCCGGGACTAGGGGCCTACGAGCAGTACTTC,CASSQPGLGAYEQYF
NA,TRBV11-3,NA,TRBJ2-7,TGTGCCAGCAGCTTCGGGGCAGGGGAAGCCTACGAGCAGTACTTC,CASSFGAGEAYEQYF
NA,TRBV10-3,NA,TRBJ2-1,TGTGCCATCAGTGGGGGTCAACGGGGATACAATGAGCAGTTCTTC,CAISGGQRGYNEQFF
NA,TRBV25-1,NA,TRBJ2-7,TGTGCCAGCAGTGATGACAGGAGCTCCTACGAGCAGTACTTC,CASSDDRSSYEQYF
NA,TRBV5-1,NA,TRBJ2-7,TGCGCCAGCAGCCCGGGACACCTTAACTCCTACGAGCAGTACTTC,CASSPGHLNSYEQYF
NA,TRBV7-9,TRBD1,TRBJ1-6,TGTGCCAGCAGCCCAGGGGGGAGCACATTAGAGCCCCTCCACTTT,CASSPGGSTLEPLHF
NA,TRBV5-4,NA,TRBJ2-5,TGTGCCAGCAGCCCCCCGCGGCGGACGGGATGGGGAGAGACCCAGTACTTC,CASSPPRRTGWGETQYF
NA,TRBV19,TRBD1,TRBJ2-5,TGTGCCAGTAGTAACCCCCGGGACAGGGACGGCGAGACCCAGTACTTC,CASSNPRDRDGETQYF
NA,TRBV19,TRBD2,TRBJ2-5,TGTGCCAGTAGTTCGGGACTAGCGGGGGGGCAGGAGACCCAGTACTTC,CASSSGLAGGQETQYF
NA,TRBV29-1,NA,TRBJ1-4,TGCAGCGTTGGAAATGCAGGGACTAATGAAAAACTGTTTTTT,CSVGNAGTNEKLFF
few,TRBV2,NA,TRBJ2-2,TGTGCCAGCAGTACAGACAGACCTCCGTCCAAGCTGTTTTTT,CASSTDRPPSKLFF
NA,TRBV4-1,NA,TRBJ1-1,TGCGCCAGCAGCCGGACAGTTAACACTGAAGCTTTCTTT,CASSRTVNTEAFF
few,TRBV19,TRBD1,TRBJ1-2,TGTGCCAGCAGTCCCGGAGGGGACAGGACGTATGGCTACACCTTC,CASSPGGDRTYGYTF
NA,TRBV7-9,NA,TRBJ1-3,TGTGCCAGCAGACCTACAGGGAGCTCTGGAAACACCATATATTTT,CASRPTGSSGNTIYF
once,TRBV5-4,NA,TRBJ1-6,TGTGCCAGCAGCTCGCCGGGAATATCACCCCTCCACTTT,CASSSPGISPLHF
NA,TRBV21-1,NA,TRBJ2-7,TGTGCCAGCAGCAAGGCCTTTCTCCGACAGGGGTATTACTCCTACGAGCAGTACTTC,CASSKAFLRQGYYSYEQYF
few,TRBV4-3,NA,TRBJ1-5,TGCGCCAGCAGCCAAAACGGGGATCAGCCCCAGCATTTT,CASSQNGDQPQHF
few,TRBV19,TRBD2,TRBJ2-3,TGTGCCAGTAGTACCCGACTAGCGGGGGGGATAGATACGCAGTATTTT,CASSTRLAGGIDTQYF
NA,TRBV29-1,TRBD1,TRBJ1-2,TGCAGCGTTAGCGGGACAGGGGTGAAGGATGGCTACACCTTC,CSVSGTGVKDGYTF
once,TRBV5-4,NA,TRBJ2-5,TGTGCCAGCAGCTTGGGGGCCCAAGAGACCCAGTACTTC,CASSLGAQETQYF
NA,TRBV5-1,TRBD2,TRBJ2-3,TGCGCCAGCAGCTTATACGGACTAGCGGAGAGGACAGATACGCAGTATTTT,CASSLYGLAERTDTQYF
NA,TRBV25-1,TRBD2,TRBJ2-7,TGTGCCAGCAGTGGGCAGACTAGCGGAACCTACGAGCAGTACTTC,CASSGQTSGTYEQYF
NA,TRBV7-2,TRBD2,TRBJ2-1,TGTGCCAGCAGCTTAAGCGGGGGGGCCACCTACAATGAGCAGTTCTTC,CASSLSGGATYNEQFF
NA,TRBV6-9,NA,TRBJ2-7,TGTGCCAGCCCGCAGGGAGGTAAGGACGAGCAGTACTTC,CASPQGGKDEQYF
NA,TRBV2,TRBD1,TRBJ2-3,TGTGCCAGCAGTAGTGGACAGGGGGCCACAGATACGCAGTATTTT,CASSSGQGATDTQYF
few,TRBV7-2,NA,TRBJ1-2,TGTGCCAGCAGCCATACAGTCTATGGCTACACCTTC,CASSHTVYGYTF
NA,TRBV4-1,TRBD2,TRBJ2-3,TGCGCCAGCAGCCATCCTCGGGCGGGGGCGGGGGGCTTCACAGATACGCAGTATTTT,CASSHPRAGAGGFTDTQYF
NA,TRBV27,TRBD2,TRBJ2-1,TGTGCCAGCAGTCGCCGCTTTCTAGCGGGGGGCCGTAGCTCCTACAATGAGCAGTTCTTC,CASSRRFLAGGRSSYNEQFF
few,TRBV29-1,TRBD2,TRBJ2-1,TGCAGCGCCGAGGGACTAGTACGCAATGAGCAGTTCTTC,CSAEGLVRNEQFF
NA,TRBV10-2,TRBD1,TRBJ2-7,TGCGCCAGCAGTCCGACAGGGGGACACGAGCAGTACTTC,CASSPTGGHEQYF
NA,TRBV9,TRBD1,TRBJ2-7,TGTGCCAGCAGCGTCGGACAGGGGAAGTACGAGCAGTACTTC,CASSVGQGKYEQYF
NA,TRBV5-6,NA,TRBJ1-1,TGTGCCAGCAGGGTGGCCCACCTGAACACTGAAGCTTTCTTT,CASRVAHLNTEAFF
NA,TRBV7-9,TRBD1,TRBJ2-3,TGTGCCAGCAGCTTAGGGTCGGGGCAGGGGGCTAATACGCAGTATTTT,CASSLGSGQGANTQYF
NA,TRBV7-9,TRBD2,TRBJ2-1,TGTGCCAGCAGCTTAACTGGCGGGGGGGCCGGGAATGAGCAGTTCTTC,CASSLTGGGAGNEQFF